The 18 T cell receptor beta chains below were found in one sample sequenced in a study of glioma-infiltrating T cells. Amplification of TCR alpha and beta CDR3 regions from RNA used iRepertoire nested multiplex PCR. One entry per CDR3 protein, called by TCRdb with MiXCR from the multiplex PCR reads. The repertoire holds 300,000 to 400,000 distinct CDR3 sequences, with roughly two fifths as singletons. Material for sequencing was glioma tissue, nonneoplastic brain tissue, or PBMCs (not recorded which). The receptors were sampled from a human donor with low-grade glioma or glioblastoma, undergoing nonglioma brain surgery, or in good health (not recorded which).

J is TRBJ1-2 and V is TRBV3-1; 9 nucleotides line up with TRBD1. V lost 4 bases, J lost 3 bases, and 9 bases stayed unmatched. Germline CDR1 LGHDT, CDR2 YNNKEL (reference sequence). CDR3 length equals 16 residues. CDR3 in DNA: TGTGCCAGCAGCCCGAATGGAGGACAGGGGTACTATGGCTACACCTTC. Its translation: CASSPNGGQGYYGYTF.

This clonotype appeared a few times. The chain has TRBV4-3 and TRBJ2-7; a weak D match, TRBD1 (6 bases). The germline V and J ends were trimmed by 4 bases and 2 bases, with 18 bases remaining between them. The CDR3 length is 16 residues. Germline V gene lookup returns CDR1 LGHNA and CDR2 YSLEER. The CDR3 DNA reads as TGCGCCAGCAGCCGAGAACCAGGGGTTGGGGCCTACGAGCAGTACTTC. Translating gives CASSREPGVGAYEQYF.

CDR3 sequence (DNA): TGTGCCAGCAGCTTCAGTGGGGAGCCACCTAATGAGCAGTTCTTC. Translation gives CASSFSGEPPNEQFF. The rearrangement joins TRBV5-4 to TRBJ2-1; TRBD2 might be the D (5 bases). Germline V CDR1 and CDR2: SGHNT, YYREEE (reference sequence). This CDR3 comprises 15 residues. Trimming cost V 2 bases and J 7 bases, with 16 bases left between them.

This clonotype was seen a few times. The J gene is TRBJ2-1, the V gene TRBV4-3; D gene ambiguous. The V gene's germline CDR1 is LGHNA and CDR2 YSLEER. V lost 0 bases and J 9 bases, leaving 12 bases between the germline ends. The CDR3 is made up of 14 amino acids. This CDR3 reads CASSQDFLNVEQFF. The CDR3 nucleotides are TGCGCCAGCAGCCAAGACTTCCTCAATGTTGAGCAGTTCTTC.

The chain has TRBV6-2 or TRBV6-3 and TRBJ2-1; 9 bases are a match to TRBD2. The V and J ends lost 10 bases and 4 bases, in that order; junction bases with no gene match: 17. This CDR3 spans 17 amino acids. Germline loops: CDR1 MNHEY, CDR2 SVGEGT. This CDR3 is CATFSGSFRGSYNEQFF. CDR3 sequence (DNA): TGTGCCACCTTTAGCGGGAGCTTTCGGGGATCATACAATGAGCAGTTCTTC.

The chain is built from TRBV12-3 or TRBV12-4 and TRBJ2-5, with D perhaps TRBD2 (7 bases). V lost 2 bases and J lost 5, with 15 bases in between. CDR3 length equals 15 residues. CDR3 in amino acids: CASSLRMGGGETQYF. CDR3 sequence (DNA): TGTGCCAGCAGTTTACGTATGGGAGGGGGGGAGACCCAGTACTTC.

This sequence joins TRBV9 and TRBJ2-5; tentative D call: TRBD2 (6 bases). Germline V gene sequence: CDR1 SGDLS, CDR2 YYNGEE. The V gene lost 4 bases and the J gene lost 2 bases, with 18 bases spanning the gap. The CDR3 runs to 16 residues. This CDR3 is CASSPGGAALQETQYF. The CDR3, as DNA: TGTGCCAGCAGCCCCGGCGGGGCGGCTTTACAAGAGACCCAGTACTTC.

There are a few counts of this clonotype. The gene calls are TRBV6-2 or TRBV6-3 and TRBJ2-1; D not resolved. The germline CDR1 and CDR2 sequences are MNHEY and SVGEGT. The germline V and J ends were trimmed by 4 bases and 4 bases, with 11 bases remaining between them. This CDR3 is 14 amino acids long. CDR3 bases: TGTGCCAGCAGTTTTTCCGGCGAGTACAATGAGCAGTTCTTC. Protein product: CASSFSGEYNEQFF.

For this clonotype: A read error is possible here, since a much larger clone lies one base away. V usage is TRBV19 and J usage is TRBJ1-5; D gene unclear. The CDR3 spans 14 residues. The V end lost 4 bases, the J end lost 2 bases, and 9 bases lay between the germline ends. The germline V gene has CDR1 LNHDA and CDR2 SQIVND (reference sequence). CDR3 region: CASSNTWGNQPQHF. DNA for the CDR3: TGTGCCAGTAGTAATACATGGGGCAATCAGCCCCAGCATTTT.

Remarks on this clonotype: Without the conserved terminal phenylalanine or tryptophan, this CDR3 likely stems from a read error. The chain couples TRBV19 to TRBJ2-1; maybe TRBD2 (5 bases). The V end was cut by 1 base, the J end by 0 bases, with 13 bases between. Germline V gene lookup returns CDR1 LNHDA and CDR2 SQIVND (reference sequence). This CDR3 has 17 residues. CDR3 nucleotide sequence: TGTGCCAGTAGTATAGGCTTGCGGAGGAGCTCCTACAATGAGCAGTTCCTC. As protein: CASSIGLRRSSYNEQFL.

At least ten counts were recorded for this clonotype. The chain is built from TRBV7-8 and TRBJ1-5; D gene ambiguous. With 3 bases removed from V and 0 bases from J, the gap between germline ends came to 0 bases. Germline CDR1 SGHVS, CDR2 FQNEAQ. CDR3 size: 12 residues. The DNA for the CDR3 is TGTGCCAGCAGCTTTAGCAATCAGCCCCAGCATTTT. This sequence encodes CASSFSNQPQHF.

The rearrangement joins TRBV6-5 to TRBJ2-1; 9 nucleotides match TRBD1. The V and J ends lost 6 bases and 0 bases, in that order; junction bases with no gene match: 9. The CDR3 sequence is 17 residues long. Germline lookup yields CDR1 MNHEY and CDR2 SVGAGI. The CDR3 coding sequence is TGTGCCAGCAGATCCGGACAGGGGTCCCTCTCCTACAATGAGCAGTTCTTC. Amino acid sequence: CASRSGQGSLSYNEQFF.

Turning to this clonotype: This could be a read error, since a much larger clone is one nucleotide away. The chain carries TRBV4-2 and TRBJ2-3, with D possibly called TRBD1 or TRBD2 (5 bases each). CDR3 length: 14 amino acids. The germline V gene has CDR1 LGHNA and CDR2 YNFKEQ. The CDR3 region is CASSHRASTDKQYF. CDR3 in DNA: TGTGCCAGCAGCCACAGGGCTAGCACAGATAAGCAGTATTTT.

The chain recombines TRBV20-1 with TRBJ2-3; TRBD1 aligns across 7 bases. Per the germline V gene, CDR1 is DFQATT and CDR2 is SNEGSKA (reference sequence). This CDR3 is built from 15 residues. The ends lost 6 bases at V and 2 bases at J; junction bases unmatched: 11. CDR3 in amino acids: CSASAEGAATDTQYF. The CDR3 region has the DNA TGCAGTGCCAGCGCCGAGGGGGCCGCCACAGATACGCAGTATTTT.

This rearrangement joins TRBV20-1 to TRBJ2-2; TRBD1 matches 7 bases. This CDR3 has 14 residues. Trimming removed 4 bases from V and 7 bases from J; junction bases left unmatched: 9. Germline assignment: CDR1 DFQATT and CDR2 SNEGSKA (reference sequence). CDR3 nucleotides: TGCAGTGCTACCCACAGGGGAATAATCGGGGAGCTGTTTTTT. It is translated as CSATHRGIIGELFF.

This chain connects TRBV28 to TRBJ2-7; 7 bases fit TRBD2. CDR1 is MDHEN and CDR2 is SYDVKM in the germline V gene. The CDR3 spans 12 residues. Trimming removed 6 bases from V and 6 bases from J; junction bases left unmatched: 5. CDR3 in amino acids: CASSAGVGEQYF. The CDR3 DNA reads TGTGCCAGCAGCGCGGGGGTAGGCGAGCAGTACTTC.

The CDR3: CASSPSGRAFYNEQFF. The CDR3 DNA is TGTGCCAGCAGCCCTAGCGGGAGGGCCTTCTACAATGAGCAGTTCTTC. The chain joins TRBV6-1 to TRBJ2-1, with 12 bases lining up with TRBD2. V lost 6 bases, J lost 3 bases, and 6 bases stayed unmatched. The CDR3 sequence is 16 residues long. The V gene's germline CDR1 is MNHNS and CDR2 SASEGT.

The genes are TRBV28 and TRBJ1-4; TRBD1 might be the D (5 bases). This CDR3 is built from 15 residues. V was trimmed by 6 bases and J by 0 bases, leaving 11 bases between them. Germline-derived CDR1 and CDR2 are MDHEN and SYDVKM. CDR3 sequence (DNA): TGTGCCAGCAGGCGAGACAGAACAACTAATGAAAAACTGTTTTTT. It encodes CASRRDRTTNEKLFF.